Reported below is one TCR beta chain. Its antigen is still unknown. The repertoire was sequenced with immunoSEQ multiplex PCR; TCRdb's copy has only in-frame clones and lacks some. The data show 7,000 or so clones, with roughly 84% seen just once and roughly 32% held by the top ten. This specimen comes from a study of Ad26.COV2.S vaccination and SARS-CoV-2 variants. General study points: Breadth, reportedly substantial, characterized the spike-specific CD8+ and CD4+ T cell responses after vaccination. Recipients of either vaccine or placebo displayed similar breadth of non-spike TCRs. Spike-specific TCR breadth was greater after Ad26.COV2.S than placebo. The TCR-based breadth and depth measures might underestimate overall T cell responses.

Germline V lookup: CDR1 SGHNT, CDR2 YYREEE (reference sequence). The CDR3 extends over 14 amino acids. The V and J ends lost 2 bases and 5 bases respectively, with 10 bases between them. The V gene is TRBV5-4, the J gene TRBJ1-4, with a possible D match to TRBD1 (6 bases). The TCR originated in a human donor who had recovered from COVID-19. The material was peripheral blood, obtained after recovery from COVID-19. CDR3 residues: CASSFGTNNEKLFF. CDR3 nucleotides: TGTGCCAGCAGCTTCGGGACAAACAATGAAAAACTGTTTTTT. Drawing the rest from reference TRBV5-4 and TRBJ1-4, the complete variable domain is ETGVTQSPTHLIKTRGQQVTLRCSSQSGHNTVSWYQQALGQGPQFIFQYYREEENGRGNFPPRFSGLQFPNYSSELNVNALELDDSALYLCASSFGTNNEKLFFGSGTQLSVL.